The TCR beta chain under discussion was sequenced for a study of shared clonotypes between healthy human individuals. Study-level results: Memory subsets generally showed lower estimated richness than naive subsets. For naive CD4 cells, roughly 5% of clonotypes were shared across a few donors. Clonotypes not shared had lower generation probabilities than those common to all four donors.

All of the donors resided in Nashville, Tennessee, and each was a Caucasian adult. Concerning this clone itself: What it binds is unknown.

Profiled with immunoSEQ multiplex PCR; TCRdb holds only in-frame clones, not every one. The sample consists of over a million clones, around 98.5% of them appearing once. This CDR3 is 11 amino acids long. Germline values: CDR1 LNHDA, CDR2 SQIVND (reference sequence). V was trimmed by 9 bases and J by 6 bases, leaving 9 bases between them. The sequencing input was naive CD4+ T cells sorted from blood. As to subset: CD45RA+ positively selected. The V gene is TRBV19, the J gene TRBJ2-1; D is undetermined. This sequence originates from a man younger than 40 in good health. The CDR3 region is CASRGINEQFF. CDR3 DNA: TGTGCCAGCCGCGGCATCAATGAGCAGTTCTTC. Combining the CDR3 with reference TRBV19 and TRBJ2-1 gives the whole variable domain DGGITQSPKYLFRKEGQNVTLSCEQNLNHDAMYWYRQDPGQGLRLIYYSQIVNDFQKGDIAEGYSVSREKKESFPLTVTSAQKNPTAFYLCASRGINEQFFGPGTRLTVL.